Detailed here is one T cell receptor (beta chain). The data belong to a study of T cell repertoires in cytomegalovirus infection. Study-level information: Public TCR beta signatures indicated both CMV infection and matching HLA type.

TCRdb reprocessed the reads via MiXCR and lists one record per CDR3 protein. The sample carries around 310,000 distinct CDR3 sequences, 17% recorded once. The sequence was collected from a human donor in good health (CMV status not recorded). Some clones in this sample may be carry-over from other donors' samples. The sequenced sample consisted of PBMCs.

CDR3 nucleotide sequence: TGTGCCAGCAGCTACGGGACCCTTCGAGGGACCCAGTACTTC. It specifies CASSYGTLRGTQYF. The chain is built from TRBV7-6 and TRBJ2-5, with D perhaps being TRBD1 or TRBD2 (5 bases each). Germline lookup yields CDR1 SGHVS and CDR2 FNYEAQ. The CDR3 is made up of 14 amino acids. V dropped 4 bases and J dropped 7 bases, with 16 bases sitting between them.